The 13 T cell receptor beta chains in this list originate from one sample, sequenced in a study of blood T cell repertoires in COVID-19. TCRdb keeps only in-frame clones here, not all; method: immunoSEQ multiplex PCR. Found here are about 290,000 clones, 89% of them singletons; the top ten hold 1.7%. Sequencing was carried out using PBMCs or T cells enriched from blood (not recorded which). These receptors were taken from a woman aged 40-49 years who had recovered from COVID-19.

The chain joins TRBV7-9 to TRBJ1-2; tentative D call: TRBD1 (5 bases). Between the trimmed V and J ends, which lost 5 bases and 4 bases, there was a span of 17 bases. Germline assignment: CDR1 SEHNR and CDR2 FQNEAQ (reference sequence). The CDR3 consists of 15 residues. The CDR3 loop reads CASSPTDRARYGYTF. The CDR3 DNA reads TGTGCCAGCAGCCCAACAGACAGAGCGCGCTATGGCTACACCTTC.

The chain employs TRBV7-9 and TRBJ1-1, with D perhaps matching TRBD1 (6 bases). Trimming left V 5 bases short and J 1 base short, with 14 bases between. CDR1 is SEHNR, CDR2 FQNEAQ, per germline (reference sequence). There are 15 residues in the CDR3. In DNA form, the CDR3 reads TGTGCCAGCAGCCCTGCAGGGACAACGAACACTGAAGCTTTCTTT. As protein: CASSPAGTTNTEAFF. The variable domain in full, with the rest retrieved from reference TRBV7-9 and TRBJ1-1, is DTGVSQNPRHKITKRGQNVTFRCDPISEHNRLYWYRQTLGQGPEFLTYFQNEAQLEKSRLLSDRFSAERPKGSFSTLEIQRTEQGDSAMYLCASSPAGTTNTEAFFGQGTRLTVV.

This chain uses TRBV19 with TRBJ1-5; 7 bases agree with TRBD1. Germline CDR1 is LNHDA and CDR2 is SQIVND (reference sequence). The CDR3 extends over 13 amino acids. J lost 4 bases, V lost 9 bases, and 6 bases had no gene match. In DNA form, the CDR3 reads TGTGCCAGCCGAGACAGGGCGAATCAGCCCCAGCATTTT. It translates to CASRDRANQPQHF.

The gene calls are TRBV7-9 and TRBJ1-1; the D gene is possibly TRBD1 (6 bases). The V and J ends lost 5 bases and 5 bases respectively, with 15 bases between them. The length of the CDR3 is 14 residues. Germline values: CDR1 SEHNR, CDR2 FQNEAQ (reference sequence). The chain's CDR3 is CASSPQDSRTEAFF. Written as DNA, the CDR3 is TGTGCCAGCAGCCCACAGGACAGTAGGACTGAAGCTTTCTTT.

This chain connects TRBV7-9 to TRBJ1-1; tentatively, D is TRBD1 (6 bases). Germline CDR1 reads SEHNR; CDR2 reads FQNEAQ (reference sequence). The V and J ends lost 2 bases and 9 bases respectively, with 16 bases between them. The CDR3 contains 14 residues. The CDR3 region is CASSLSGTQSKAFF. DNA of the CDR3: TGTGCCAGCAGCTTATCGGGGACACAGAGCAAAGCTTTCTTT.

CDR3 bases: TGTGCCAGCTCACCATATCCCCCCCGGACAGGGGGCGGCGGGGAGCTGTTTTTT. Encoded protein: CASSPYPPRTGGGGELFF. The chain links TRBV18 to TRBJ2-2; 11 positions match TRBD1. The CDR3 loop spans 18 amino acids. V trimming: 2 bases; J trimming: 7 bases; junction bases outside the gene matches: 12. Germline values: CDR1 KGHSH, CDR2 LQKENI.

The rearrangement joins TRBV2 to TRBJ2-2; 8 nucleotides line up with TRBD1. Germline-derived CDR1 and CDR2 are SNHLY and FYNNEI. The CDR3 sequence is 15 residues long. V was pared by 5 bases and J by 5 bases, with 7 bases of the junction left unmatched. As DNA, the CDR3 is TGTGCCAGCAGTTCTCAGGGGGCGCGGACCGGGGAGCTGTTTTTT. It codes for CASSSQGARTGELFF.

V gene TRBV6-5 combines with J gene TRBJ1-3; D is undetermined. The germline gives CDR1 MNHEY, CDR2 SVGAGI. This CDR3 has 16 residues. Between the trimmed V and J ends, which lost 1 base and 0 bases, there was a span of 10 bases. The CDR3 protein is CASSYLAPGSGNTIYF. CDR3 coding DNA: TGTGCCAGCAGTTACTTGGCCCCGGGCTCTGGAAACACCATATATTTT.

This clone was picked up one time. The rearrangement uses TRBV6-5 and TRBJ1-2; D is perhaps TRBD1 (5 bases). There are 12 residues in the CDR3. Germline loops: CDR1 MNHEY, CDR2 SVGAGI. V lost 8 bases to trimming and J lost 4 bases, with 11 bases between them. CDR3 bases: TGTGCCAGCCTCAGGGCCCCCTATGGCTACACCTTC. This codes for CASLRAPYGYTF.

This chain uses TRBV5-1 with TRBJ1-1; the D is unclear. Germline V gives CDR1 SGHRS, CDR2 YFSETQ. V shed 0 bases and J shed 3 bases, with 9 bases lying between them. This CDR3 region has 14 residues. Written as DNA, the CDR3 is TGCGCCAGCAGCTTGGCAGGCTCTGACACTGAAGCTTTCTTT. It translates to CASSLAGSDTEAFF.

The chain carries TRBV7-2 and TRBJ2-1; D may be TRBD2 (5 bases). The germline V and J ends were trimmed by 2 bases and 5 bases, with 13 bases remaining between them. CDR1 and CDR2 from the germline V gene are SGHTA and FQGNSA. The CDR3 contains 15 residues. This CDR3 is CASSLTAGGDNEQFF. In DNA, the CDR3 is TGTGCCAGCAGCTTAACGGCAGGAGGAGACAATGAGCAGTTCTTC.

V gene TRBV5-1 combines with J gene TRBJ2-2; 7 nucleotides line up with TRBD1. The CDR3 runs to 15 residues. V was clipped by 5 bases and J by 1 base; unmatched bases: 5. Germline V gives CDR1 SGHRS, CDR2 YFSETQ. The CDR3 spells CASRSRQGNTGELFF. In DNA form, the CDR3 reads TGCGCCAGCAGATCCCGACAGGGGAACACCGGGGAGCTGTTTTTT.

The chain has TRBV7-9 and TRBJ1-2; the D gene is possibly TRBD1 (5 bases). CDR1 is SEHNR, CDR2 FQNEAQ, per germline (reference sequence). This CDR3 has 14 amino acids. The V end was cut by 3 bases, the J end by 4 bases, with 12 bases between. CDR3 sequence reads: CASSLGQAFYGYTF. CDR3 sequence (DNA): TGTGCCAGCAGCTTGGGGCAGGCCTTCTATGGCTACACCTTC.